These 17 T cell receptor beta chains originate from one sample sequenced in a study of blood T cells in healthy people across ages. For the second PCR, which ran for roughly 6 to 12 cycles, a sample-barcoded 5' primer and a J-beta primer mix were used. TCRdb fed the 5' RACE reads into MiXCR, producing one record per CDR3 protein. The sample lists around 500,000 distinct CDR3 sequences, roughly 48% occurring once. Sequencing input: blood. These receptors came from a man older than 75 in good health.

This clonotype has a handful of counts. This chain joins TRBV28 and TRBJ2-5; D is ambiguous. The germline CDR1 and CDR2 sequences are MDHEN and SYDVKM. CDR3 length: 14 amino acids. V was shortened by 4 bases and J by 5 bases, with 14 bases between the two germline ends. CDR3 in DNA: TGTGCCAGCAGTTCCGCCTTCACTGGGGAGACCCAGTACTTC. Translated, it gives CASSSAFTGETQYF.

The chain links TRBV12-3 or TRBV12-4 to TRBJ2-3; 9 nucleotides match TRBD1. V lost 5 bases, J lost 5 bases, and 8 bases stayed unmatched. The CDR3 spans 15 residues. CDR3 sequence: CASSIGTGSVDTQYF. The CDR3 DNA sequence: TGTGCCAGCAGTATCGGGACAGGGAGTGTAGATACGCAGTATTTT.

With regard to this clonotype: One end of the junction fails to match germline, which may point to a read error. The gene calls are TRBV7-9 and TRBJ2-2; perhaps TRBD2 as D (6 bases). Germline loops: CDR1 SEHNR, CDR2 FQNEAQ (reference sequence). The length of the CDR3 is 14 residues. This CDR3 is CAGSPFRGTGELFF. CDR3 bases: TGTGCCGGCAGCCCCTTTCGGGGGACCGGGGAGCTGTTTTTT.

This clonotype was counted once. This sequence joins TRBV5-5 and TRBJ1-3; D not certain. The CDR3 has 14 amino acids. Germline values: CDR1 SGHKS, CDR2 YYEKEE (reference sequence). The ends were cut back, 4 bases at V and 0 bases at J, with 8 bases in the middle. The CDR3 loop is CASSARSSGNTIYF. CDR3 nucleotides: TGTGCCAGCAGCGCCAGGAGCTCTGGAAACACCATATATTTT.

The chain is built from TRBV20-1 and TRBJ2-1; 9 bases are shared with TRBD2. Trimming at V came to 1 base and at J to 9 bases, leaving 19 bases not matched to a gene. The CDR3 covers 18 residues. Per the germline V gene, CDR1 is DFQATT and CDR2 is SNEGSKA (reference sequence). The CDR3 reads CSARVWTARGSGRSEQFF. The CDR3 nucleotides are TGCAGTGCTAGAGTTTGGACAGCCCGGGGGAGCGGGAGGTCTGAGCAGTTCTTC.

This sequence joins TRBV5-1 and TRBJ2-5; 7 nucleotides match TRBD1. Germline CDR1 reads SGHRS; CDR2 reads YFSETQ. The CDR3 runs 12 residues. V was pared by 4 bases and J by 11 bases, with 8 bases of the junction left unmatched. CDR3 DNA sequence: TGCGCCAGCAGCACGGACAGGACGGGGCAGTACTTC. It encodes CASSTDRTGQYF.

This chain connects TRBV7-2 to TRBJ2-1; maybe TRBD2 (6 bases). V lost 7 bases and J lost 7, with 20 bases in between. This CDR3 is built from 15 residues. CDR1 and CDR2 (germline): SGHTA, FQGNSA. This CDR3 is CASIIGRGSRNEQFF. The CDR3 DNA follows: TGTGCCAGCATAATCGGGAGAGGGTCGCGGAATGAGCAGTTCTTC.

This chain connects TRBV20-1 to TRBJ2-3; D possibly uses TRBD1 or TRBD2 (5 bases each). V was cut by 8 bases and J by 3 bases, with 21 bases left in between. The CDR3 consists of 15 residues. Germline lookup yields CDR1 DFQATT and CDR2 SNEGSKA (reference sequence). This chain's CDR3 is CSTKTEGRRTDTQYF. The CDR3 DNA reads TGCAGTACAAAAACCGAGGGACGTAGGACAGATACGCAGTATTTT.

The CDR3 nucleotides read TGTGCCACCAGCAGAGATCAGGGCCGCCGGACCCAGTACTTC. Translation: CATSRDQGRRTQYF. The chain recombines TRBV15 with TRBJ2-5, with D maybe TRBD1 (5 bases). CDR1 and CDR2 (germline): LNHNV, YYDKDF (reference sequence). This CDR3 contains 14 residues. V was shortened by 0 bases and J by 7 bases, with 12 bases between the two germline ends.

The chain recombines TRBV7-2 with TRBJ2-5; maybe TRBD2 (6 bases). Deletions cut 4 bases from V and 2 bases from J, with 14 bases between. Germline CDR1 SGHTA, CDR2 FQGNSA. The CDR3 spans 15 residues. CDR3 sequence (DNA): TGTGCCAGCAGCTCGCAAGCGGGTACACAAGAGACCCAGTACTTC. This sequence encodes CASSSQAGTQETQYF.

Ten or more counts support this clonotype. V is TRBV29-1 and J is TRBJ2-5; 9 nucleotides align to TRBD1. Trimming cost V 6 bases and J 5 bases; bases outside gene matches: 1. Germline V gene lookup returns CDR1 SQVTM and CDR2 ANQGSEA. This CDR3 contains 11 residues. The CDR3 DNA reads TGCAGCGTCGGACAGGGGGAGACCCAGTACTTC. Translating gives CSVGQGETQYF.

The V gene is TRBV4-3, the J gene TRBJ2-1; 7 bases are a match to TRBD2. V lost 4 bases to trimming and J lost 2 bases; unmatched junction nucleotides: 11. The CDR3 sequence is 17 residues long. Germline V gives CDR1 LGHNA, CDR2 YSLEER. The CDR3 protein is CASSLVAREGPYNEQFF. The CDR3 nucleotides read TGCGCCAGCAGCCTGGTAGCCAGGGAGGGTCCCTACAATGAGCAGTTCTTC.

The chain employs TRBV30 and TRBJ1-1, with 9 bases matching TRBD1. The CDR3 runs 14 residues. Trimming at V came to 5 bases and at J to 3 bases, leaving 7 bases not matched to a gene. CDR1 and CDR2 from the germline V gene are GTSNPN and SVGIG (reference sequence). CDR3 residues: CAWVTGGAYTEAFF. CDR3 nucleotide sequence: TGTGCCTGGGTCACAGGGGGCGCGTACACTGAAGCTTTCTTT.

The V call is TRBV15, the J call TRBJ2-7, with D hard to call. The germline V and J ends were trimmed by 5 bases and 0 bases, with 11 bases remaining between them. The CDR3 sequence is 14 residues long. In germline, CDR1 is LNHNV, CDR2 YYDKDF (reference sequence). In DNA, the CDR3 is TGTGCCACCAGCGATGACCCGAGCTCCTACGAGCAGTACTTC. Its translation: CATSDDPSSYEQYF.

This clonotype has more than one count but fewer than ten. The J gene is TRBJ2-3, the V gene TRBV10-3; perhaps TRBD2 as D (6 bases). The CDR3 sequence is 17 residues long. Germline assignment: CDR1 ENHRY and CDR2 SYGVKD. The V and J ends lost 3 bases and 0 bases respectively, with 16 bases between them. CDR3: CAISERQVAESTDTQYF. CDR3 bases: TGTGCCATCAGTGAAAGGCAGGTAGCGGAGAGCACAGATACGCAGTATTTT.

CDR3 coding DNA: TGCAGCGTCGCCTGGGACGGGGGCCGCCTGGATACGCAGTATTTT. As protein: CSVAWDGGRLDTQYF. The rearrangement uses TRBV29-1 and TRBJ2-3; D is perhaps TRBD1 or TRBD2 (6 bases each). CDR1 and CDR2 (germline): SQVTM, ANQGSEA. V was shortened by 6 bases and J by 6 bases, with 22 bases between the two germline ends. The length of the CDR3 is 15 residues.

The chain has TRBV20-1 and TRBJ1-1; D possibly corresponds to TRBD1 (5 bases). V lost 5 bases to trimming and J lost 1 base, with 17 bases between them. The V gene's germline CDR1 is DFQATT and CDR2 SNEGSKA (reference sequence). CDR3 size: 15 residues. The CDR3 nucleotides read TGCAGTGCTGGAGCCAGGGCGCCTGGGAACACTGAAGCTTTCTTT. It translates to CSAGARAPGNTEAFF.